The 27 T cell receptor beta chains presented below share a single source sample, sequenced in a study of blood T cell repertoires in COVID-19. Only in-frame clones appear in the TCRdb table, and some are missing; sequencing was by immunoSEQ multiplex PCR. The table includes roughly 230,000 clones, approximately 81% detected once. The sequenced sample consisted of peripheral blood. The receptors stem from a woman older than 75 with acute or convalescent COVID-19.

The CDR3 loop reads CASSLARSSLPEGYNEQFF. CDR3 nucleotides: TGTGCCAGCAGCTTAGCGAGGTCTAGCCTCCCGGAGGGTTACAATGAGCAGTTCTTC. This chain links TRBV7-2 with TRBJ2-1; the D gene is possibly TRBD2 (6 bases). The CDR3 is made up of 19 amino acids. The V gene lost 0 bases and the J gene lost 4 bases, with 22 bases spanning the gap. Per germline, CDR1 SGHTA and CDR2 FQGNSA.

This chain joins TRBV11-2 and TRBJ2-1, with 9 nucleotides matching TRBD2. This CDR3 region has 15 residues. Trimming took 4 bases from V and 5 from J; bases not matched to a gene: 6. CDR1 SGHAT and CDR2 FQNNGV come from the germline V gene. The CDR3 DNA is TGTGCCAGCAGCTCTCCGGCGGGAGGGGACAATGAGCAGTTCTTC. This gives the protein CASSSPAGGDNEQFF.

The chain couples TRBV6-5 to TRBJ1-2; D unclear. The V and J ends lost 0 bases and 5 bases respectively, with 16 bases between them. Germline V gives CDR1 MNHEY, CDR2 SVGAGI. The CDR3 length is 16 residues. The CDR3 coding sequence is TGTGCCAGCAGTTACTCTTGGTCGGTTTCAGGTTATGGCTACACCTTC. Translated: CASSYSWSVSGYGYTF.

The chain is built from TRBV19 and TRBJ2-3; D may be TRBD2 (6 bases). V lost 3 bases and J 5 bases, leaving 12 bases between the germline ends. Germline V gene sequence: CDR1 LNHDA, CDR2 SQIVND (reference sequence). This CDR3 spans 14 amino acids. The CDR3 nucleotides read TGTGCCAGTAGTATGGAGGGAGTGATAGATACGCAGTATTTT. Translated: CASSMEGVIDTQYF.

CDR3: CASSVTSGRTYNEQFF. The CDR3 DNA reads TGTGCCAGCAGCGTCACTAGCGGGAGGACCTACAATGAGCAGTTCTTC. The chain joins TRBV7-6 to TRBJ2-1; 12 bases line up with TRBD2. The V and J ends lost 5 bases and 2 bases, in that order; junction bases with no gene match: 4. This CDR3 is built from 16 residues. Looked up from germline, CDR1 is SGHVS and CDR2 is FNYEAQ.

In this sample, this clone turned up once. The rearrangement uses TRBV2 and TRBJ1-6; a possible D gene is TRBD1 (5 bases). This CDR3 is 16 amino acids long. The germline CDR1 and CDR2 sequences are SNHLY and FYNNEI. V was cut by 6 bases and J by 8 bases, with 20 bases left in between. CDR3 residues: CASRTLGLTADSPLHF. The CDR3 DNA follows: TGTGCCAGCAGAACATTAGGGTTGACAGCCGATTCACCCCTCCACTTT.

V is TRBV3-1 (or the pseudogene TRBV3-2) and J is TRBJ2-7; 8 bases match TRBD2. The CDR3 runs 15 residues. Trimming took 0 bases from V and 10 from J; bases not matched to a gene: 11. Germline V gene data show CDR1 as LGHDT and CDR2 as YNNKEL (reference sequence). The CDR3 reads CASSQDARREGHQYF. DNA of the CDR3: TGTGCCAGCAGCCAAGATGCACGACGGGAGGGCCATCAGTACTTC.

In its sample, this clone was seen once. The chain couples TRBV6-5 to TRBJ1-1; D is perhaps TRBD1 (5 bases). The V and J ends lost 6 bases and 7 bases respectively, with 9 bases between them. The CDR3 loop spans 11 amino acids. Germline-derived CDR1 and CDR2 are MNHEY and SVGAGI. For the CDR3, the DNA is TGTGCCAGCAGGGGGCAGGTTGAAGCTTTCTTT. It codes for CASRGQVEAFF.

V is TRBV3-1 (or the pseudogene TRBV3-2) and J is TRBJ2-7; no firm D call. V shed 1 base and J shed 6 bases, with 7 bases lying between them. This CDR3 has 12 residues. The germline V gene has CDR1 LGHDT and CDR2 YNNKEL (reference sequence). CDR3 region: CASSQVPIEQYF. The CDR3 region has the DNA TGTGCCAGCAGCCAAGTGCCTATCGAGCAGTACTTC.

The chain joins TRBV28 to TRBJ1-5; the D is unclear. Germline V gives CDR1 MDHEN, CDR2 SYDVKM. The CDR3 spans 14 residues. V gave up 6 bases and J gave up 7 bases, with 16 bases separating them. CDR3 sequence: CASSLFELRQPQHF. The CDR3 DNA is TGTGCCAGCAGCCTCTTCGAGCTCCGACAGCCCCAGCATTTT.

Only a few counts were recorded for this clone. A junction end diverges from the germline sequence, so it may reflect a read error. The rearrangement joins TRBV2 to TRBJ2-5, with 7 nucleotides matching TRBD1. CDR1 and CDR2 from the germline V gene are SNHLY and FYNNEI. The length of the CDR3 is 13 residues. The CDR3 loop reads CAGRGQAPETQYF. DNA for the CDR3: TGTGCCGGCAGAGGACAGGCACCCGAGACCCAGTACTTC. Based on the CDR3 plus reference TRBV2 and TRBJ2-5, the full variable domain is EPEVTQTPSHQVTQMGQEVILRCVPISNHLYFYWYRQILGQKVEFLVSFYNNEISEKSEIFDDQFSVERPDGSNFTLKIRSTKLEDSAMYFCAGRGQAPETQYFGPGTRLLVL.

The chain recombines TRBV10-1 with TRBJ2-3, with TRBD2 matching 10 bases. The CDR3 length is 20 residues. Germline V gives CDR1 WNHNN, CDR2 SYGVQD (reference sequence). The V segment lost 3 bases and the J segment 0 bases; nucleotides outside the gene matches: 15. Here the CDR3 reads CASSEGQRGGSQTSTDTQYF. CDR3 nucleotides: TGCGCCAGCAGTGAAGGCCAGCGGGGGGGCAGTCAGACTAGCACAGATACGCAGTATTTT.

The chain is built from TRBV15 and TRBJ1-3; D is undetermined. V gave up 0 bases and J gave up 4 bases, with 13 bases separating them. The CDR3 extends over 16 amino acids. Germline values: CDR1 LNHNV, CDR2 YYDKDF (reference sequence). CDR3 sequence: CATSRDKYLGGNTIYF. The CDR3 DNA reads as TGTGCCACCAGCAGAGATAAATACCTGGGCGGAAACACCATATATTTT. Full variable domain (missing parts from reference TRBV15 and TRBJ1-3): DAMVIQNPRYQVTQFGKPVTLSCSQTLNHNVMYWYQQKSSQAPKLLFHYYDKDFNNEADTPDNFQSRRPNTSFCFLDIRSPGLGDTAMYLCATSRDKYLGGNTIYFGEGSWLTVV.

The chain combines TRBV11-2 with TRBJ2-2; 10 nucleotides align to TRBD1. CDR3 length: 16 amino acids. Germline values: CDR1 SGHAT, CDR2 FQNNGV. After removal of 7 bases from V and 3 bases from J, the junction contained 8 bases not matched to a gene. The CDR3 loop reads CASTPGTGVDTGELFF. CDR3 nucleotides: TGTGCCAGCACGCCCGGGACAGGGGTGGACACCGGGGAGCTGTTTTTT.

This clone appeared a single time. The rearrangement joins TRBV2 to TRBJ2-2; a possible D gene is TRBD1 (6 bases). V lost 7 bases, J lost 7 bases, and 16 bases lay in between. The CDR3 extends over 14 amino acids. Germline lookup yields CDR1 SNHLY and CDR2 FYNNEI. CDR3 nucleotide sequence: TGTGCCAGCACCCAACAGGGAAGTGTCGGGGAGCTGTTTTTT. It encodes CASTQQGSVGELFF.

The V and J genes are TRBV27 and TRBJ1-5, with 7 nucleotides matching TRBD1. The CDR3 length is 15 residues. CDR1 and CDR2 (germline): MNHEY, SMNVEV (reference sequence). Unmatched junction bases numbered 5, after V lost 6 bases and J lost 0 bases. CDR3 region: CASRGTDYSNQPQHF. Here the CDR3 DNA reads TGTGCCAGCAGGGGGACAGACTATAGCAATCAGCCCCAGCATTTT.

This clone was seen only once. The chain joins TRBV7-2 to TRBJ1-5; D ambiguous. V lost 4 bases, J lost 0 bases, and 13 bases lay in between. Germline values: CDR1 SGHTA, CDR2 FQGNSA. The CDR3 spans 16 residues. The CDR3 protein is CASSSRPGNSNQPQHF. CDR3 sequence (DNA): TGTGCCAGCAGCTCCCGCCCGGGAAATAGCAATCAGCCCCAGCATTTT.

The genes are TRBV27 and TRBJ1-1, with TRBD1 identical over 10 bases. Germline assignment: CDR1 MNHEY and CDR2 SMNVEV (reference sequence). The CDR3 spans 15 residues. V was clipped by 6 bases and J by 5 bases; unmatched bases: 9. In DNA form, the CDR3 reads TGTGCCAGCAGGTCGGGACAGGGGCCTCGGACTGAAGCTTTCTTT. This translates into CASRSGQGPRTEAFF.

This clone was seen only a few times. The chain recombines TRBV3-1 (or the pseudogene TRBV3-2) with TRBJ1-1, with 8 bases identical to TRBD1. This CDR3 has 14 amino acids. The germline V gene encodes CDR1 LGHDT and CDR2 YNNKEL (reference sequence). Losses at the gene ends were 4 bases for V and 4 bases for J; bases not matched to a gene: 5. CDR3 nucleotides: TGTGCCAGCAGCCTTCAGGGGGCTACCACTGAAGCTTTCTTT. Amino acid sequence: CASSLQGATTEAFF.

V and J are TRBV11-1 and TRBJ1-1, with 10 bases identical to TRBD1. The CDR3 is 14 amino acids. J was trimmed by 7 bases and V by 5 bases; bases with no gene match: 7. CDR1 and CDR2 from the germline V gene are SGHAT and FQDESV (reference sequence). CDR3 loop: CASSPRDRGVEAFF. DNA of the CDR3: TGTGCCAGCAGCCCTCGGGACAGGGGAGTTGAAGCTTTCTTT.

V is TRBV5-1 and J is TRBJ1-1; tentatively, D is TRBD1 (6 bases). V was clipped by 1 base and J by 0 bases, with 10 bases between them. This CDR3 is 15 amino acids long. Germline assignment: CDR1 SGHRS and CDR2 YFSETQ. The DNA for the CDR3 is TGCGCCAGCAGCTTGTCAGGACAGCTGAACACTGAAGCTTTCTTT. Translating gives CASSLSGQLNTEAFF.

This chain connects TRBV6-5 to TRBJ2-7; tentative D call: TRBD1 (6 bases). V was shortened by 6 bases and J by 2 bases, with 14 bases between the two germline ends. Germline V gives CDR1 MNHEY, CDR2 SVGAGI. CDR3 length: 14 amino acids. The CDR3 spells CASRRDTAPYEQYF. CDR3 DNA: TGTGCCAGCAGACGGGACACCGCACCCTACGAGCAGTACTTC.

J is TRBJ1-1 and V is TRBV5-1; perhaps TRBD1 as D (5 bases). V gave up 5 bases and J gave up 2 bases, with 13 bases separating them. The CDR3 covers 14 residues. Germline CDR1 and CDR2: SGHRS and YFSETQ. This CDR3 reads CASRPTGVNTEAFF. The DNA for the CDR3 is TGCGCCAGCAGGCCGACGGGGGTCAACACTGAAGCTTTCTTT.

This clone has just one count. This sequence joins TRBV28 and TRBJ1-1, with D possibly being TRBD1 (6 bases). This CDR3 contains 13 residues. The germline CDR1 and CDR2 sequences are MDHEN and SYDVKM. Trimming removed 8 bases at V and 10 bases at J, with 20 bases between. The CDR3 DNA sequence: TGTGCCAGCCGGGGGGGCAATTTTGTGGGAGCTTTCTTT. Translated: CASRGGNFVGAFF.

This rearrangement joins TRBV9 to TRBJ2-2, with TRBD2 matching over 10 bases. The germline gives CDR1 SGDLS, CDR2 YYNGEE. The CDR3 consists of 15 residues. J was trimmed by 4 bases and V by 7 bases; bases with no gene match: 7. CDR3 nucleotides: TGTGCCAGCGGAAAAGCGGGAGGGGGCACCGGGGAGCTGTTTTTT. Its translation is CASGKAGGGTGELFF.

Only a few counts were recorded for this clone. The chain joins TRBV28 to TRBJ1-2; 11 bases match TRBD1. Germline values: CDR1 MDHEN, CDR2 SYDVKM. The CDR3 is 15 amino acids. Trimming at V came to 6 bases and at J to 4 bases, leaving 7 bases not matched to a gene. CDR3 loop: CASSPGTGGSYGYTF. The CDR3 DNA follows: TGTGCCAGCAGCCCTGGGACAGGGGGTTCCTATGGCTACACCTTC.

The rearrangement joins TRBV12-5 to TRBJ1-1, with 9 bases aligning to TRBD1. V lost 1 base and J lost 0; bases outside the gene matches: 0. Germline assignment: CDR1 LGHNT and CDR2 FRNRAP. This CDR3 has 15 amino acids. CDR3 loop: CASGLGDRVNTEAFF. DNA of the CDR3: TGTGCTAGTGGTTTGGGGGACAGGGTGAACACTGAAGCTTTCTTT.